This T cell receptor (beta chain) was observed in a study of blood T cell repertoires in COVID-19. CDR3 size: 17 residues. Trimming took off 4 bases at V and 1 base at J, with 21 bases between the two ends. Germline CDR1 GTSNPN, CDR2 SVGIG (reference sequence). Method: immunoSEQ multiplex PCR; TCRdb's copy keeps in-frame clones and lacks some. This table holds 30,000 to 45,000 clones, about 91% found once. The sample comprised peripheral blood. The receptor was isolated from a human donor in a cohort sampled during active COVID-19. The V gene is TRBV30, the J gene TRBJ2-3, with D perhaps TRBD1 (5 bases). The CDR3 spells CAWNDPGRGGGTDTQYF. DNA for the CDR3: TGTGCCTGGAATGACCCAGGGCGAGGCGGCGGCACAGATACGCAGTATTTT.